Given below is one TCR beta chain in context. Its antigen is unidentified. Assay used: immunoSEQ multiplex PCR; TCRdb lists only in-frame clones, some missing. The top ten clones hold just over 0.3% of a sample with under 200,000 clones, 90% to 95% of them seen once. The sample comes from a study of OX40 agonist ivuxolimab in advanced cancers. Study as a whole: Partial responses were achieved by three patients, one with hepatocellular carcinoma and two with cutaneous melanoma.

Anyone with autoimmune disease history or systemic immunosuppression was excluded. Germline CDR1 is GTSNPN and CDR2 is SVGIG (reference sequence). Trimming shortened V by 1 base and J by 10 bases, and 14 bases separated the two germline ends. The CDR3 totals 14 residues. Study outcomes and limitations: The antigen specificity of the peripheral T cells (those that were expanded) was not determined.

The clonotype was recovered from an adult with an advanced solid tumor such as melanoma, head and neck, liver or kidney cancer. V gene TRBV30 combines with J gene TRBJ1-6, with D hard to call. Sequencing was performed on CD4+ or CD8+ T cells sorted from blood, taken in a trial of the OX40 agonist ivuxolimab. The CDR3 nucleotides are TGTGCCTGGAGTGGCGGGATTTTTAGCTCACCCCTCCACTTT. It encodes CAWSGGIFSSPLHF.